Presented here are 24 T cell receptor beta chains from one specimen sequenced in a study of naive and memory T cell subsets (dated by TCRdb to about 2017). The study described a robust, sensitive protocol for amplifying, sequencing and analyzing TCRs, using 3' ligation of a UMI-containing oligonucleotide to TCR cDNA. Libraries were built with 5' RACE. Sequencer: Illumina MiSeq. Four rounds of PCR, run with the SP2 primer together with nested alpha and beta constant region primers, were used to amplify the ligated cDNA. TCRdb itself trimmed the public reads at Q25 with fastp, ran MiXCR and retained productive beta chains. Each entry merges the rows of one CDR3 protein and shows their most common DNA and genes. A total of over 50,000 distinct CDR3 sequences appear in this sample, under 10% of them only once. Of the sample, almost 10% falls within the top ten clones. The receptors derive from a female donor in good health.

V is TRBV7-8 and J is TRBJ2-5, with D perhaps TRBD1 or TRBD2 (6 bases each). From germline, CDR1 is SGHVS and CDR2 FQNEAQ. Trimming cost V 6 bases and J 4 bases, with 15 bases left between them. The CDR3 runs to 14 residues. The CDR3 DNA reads TGTGCCAGCAGTCCCCCCGGGGGCAGAGAGACCCAGTACTTC. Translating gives CASSPPGGRETQYF.

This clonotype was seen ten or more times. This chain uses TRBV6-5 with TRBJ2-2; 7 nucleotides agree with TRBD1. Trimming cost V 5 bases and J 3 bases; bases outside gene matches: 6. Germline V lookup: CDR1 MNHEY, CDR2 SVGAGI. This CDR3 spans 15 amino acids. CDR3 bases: TGTGCCAGCAGTCCACAGGGGCCGGACACCGGGGAGCTGTTTTTT. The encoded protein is CASSPQGPDTGELFF.

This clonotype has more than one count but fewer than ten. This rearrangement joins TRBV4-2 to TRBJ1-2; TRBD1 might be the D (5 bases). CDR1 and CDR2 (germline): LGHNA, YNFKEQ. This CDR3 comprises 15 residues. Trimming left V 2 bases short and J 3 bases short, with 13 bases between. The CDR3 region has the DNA TGTGCCAGCAGCCAACCGCGCAGGGACTACTATGGCTACACCTTC. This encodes CASSQPRRDYYGYTF.

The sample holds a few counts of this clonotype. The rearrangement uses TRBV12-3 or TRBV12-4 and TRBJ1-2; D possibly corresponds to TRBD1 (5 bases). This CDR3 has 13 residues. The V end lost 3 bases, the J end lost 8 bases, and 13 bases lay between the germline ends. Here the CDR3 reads CASSFGGFRGYTF. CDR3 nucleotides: TGTGCCAGCAGTTTTGGGGGATTTCGGGGCTACACCTTC.

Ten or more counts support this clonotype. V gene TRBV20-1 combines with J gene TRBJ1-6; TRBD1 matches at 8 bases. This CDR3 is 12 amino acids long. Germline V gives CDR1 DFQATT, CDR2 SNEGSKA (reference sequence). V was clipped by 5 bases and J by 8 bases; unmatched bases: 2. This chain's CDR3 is CSAGQGDSPLHF. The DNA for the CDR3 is TGCAGTGCTGGACAGGGAGATTCACCCCTCCACTTT.

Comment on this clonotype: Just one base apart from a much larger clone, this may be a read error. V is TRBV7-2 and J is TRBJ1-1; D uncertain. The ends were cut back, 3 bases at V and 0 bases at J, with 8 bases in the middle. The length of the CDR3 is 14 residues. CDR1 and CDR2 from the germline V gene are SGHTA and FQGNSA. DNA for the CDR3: TGTGCCAGCAGCTTGGCCAGGCTGAACACTGAAGCTTTCTTT. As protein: CASSLARLNTEAFF. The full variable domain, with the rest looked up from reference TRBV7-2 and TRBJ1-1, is GAGVSQSPSNKVTEKGKDVELRCDPISGHTALYWYRQSLGQGLEFLIYFQGNSAPDKSGLPSDRFSAERTGGSVSTLTIQRTQQEDSAVYLCASSLARLNTEAFFGQGTRLTVV.

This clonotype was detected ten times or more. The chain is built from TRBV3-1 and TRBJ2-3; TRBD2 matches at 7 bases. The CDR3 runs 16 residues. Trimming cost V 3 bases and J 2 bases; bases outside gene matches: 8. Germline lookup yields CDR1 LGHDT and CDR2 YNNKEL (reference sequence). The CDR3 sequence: CASSHALADYTDTQYF. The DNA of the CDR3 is TGTGCCAGCAGCCATGCCCTAGCGGATTACACAGATACGCAGTATTTT.

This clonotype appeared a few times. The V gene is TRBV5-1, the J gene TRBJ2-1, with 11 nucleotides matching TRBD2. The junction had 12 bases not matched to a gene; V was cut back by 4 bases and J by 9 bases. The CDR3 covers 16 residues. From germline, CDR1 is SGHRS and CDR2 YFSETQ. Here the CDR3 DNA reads TGCGCCAGCAGCGCCTCTAGCGGGGGGTCCCTGGGTGAGCAGTTCTTC. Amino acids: CASSASSGGSLGEQFF.

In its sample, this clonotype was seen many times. The CDR3 nucleotides read TGCGCCAGCAGCTCAGGACAGGGCAGAGATGAGCAGTTCTTC. It encodes CASSSGQGRDEQFF. The chain carries TRBV5-1 and TRBJ2-1; 8 bases fit TRBD1. V was pared by 3 bases and J by 8 bases, with 7 bases of the junction left unmatched. The CDR3 runs to 14 residues. CDR1 and CDR2 (germline): SGHRS, YFSETQ.

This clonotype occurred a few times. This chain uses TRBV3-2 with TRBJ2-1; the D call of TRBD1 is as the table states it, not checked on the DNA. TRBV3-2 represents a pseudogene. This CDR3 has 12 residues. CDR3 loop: CASSQGERGRFF. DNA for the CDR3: TGTGCCAGCAGCCAAGGAGAAAGGGGTAGGTTCTTC.

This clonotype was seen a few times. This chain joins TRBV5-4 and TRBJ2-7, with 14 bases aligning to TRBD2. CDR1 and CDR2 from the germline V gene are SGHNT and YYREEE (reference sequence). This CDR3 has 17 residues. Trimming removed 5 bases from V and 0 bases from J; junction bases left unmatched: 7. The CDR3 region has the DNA TGTGCCAGCAGAAGGGGACTAGCGGGGGAGAACTCCTACGAGCAGTACTTC. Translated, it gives CASRRGLAGENSYEQYF.

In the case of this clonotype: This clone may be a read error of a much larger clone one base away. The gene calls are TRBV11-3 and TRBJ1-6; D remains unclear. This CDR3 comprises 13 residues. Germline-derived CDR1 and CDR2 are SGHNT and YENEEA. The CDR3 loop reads CASSLENGSPLPF. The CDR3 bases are TGTGCCAGCAGCTTAGAGAATGGCTCACCCCTCCCCTTT.

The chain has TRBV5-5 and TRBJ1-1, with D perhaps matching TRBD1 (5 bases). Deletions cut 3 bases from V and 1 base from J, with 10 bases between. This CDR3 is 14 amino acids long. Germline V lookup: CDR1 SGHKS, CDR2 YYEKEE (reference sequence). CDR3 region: CASSYGHENTEAFF. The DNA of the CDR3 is TGTGCCAGCAGCTACGGACACGAGAACACTGAAGCTTTCTTT.

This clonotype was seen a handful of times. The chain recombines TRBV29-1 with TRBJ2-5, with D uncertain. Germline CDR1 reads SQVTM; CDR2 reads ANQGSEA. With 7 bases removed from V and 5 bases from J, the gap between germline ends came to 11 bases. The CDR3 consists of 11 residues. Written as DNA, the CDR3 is TGCAGCGCCACTGGTTCGGAGACCCAGTACTTC. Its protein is CSATGSETQYF.

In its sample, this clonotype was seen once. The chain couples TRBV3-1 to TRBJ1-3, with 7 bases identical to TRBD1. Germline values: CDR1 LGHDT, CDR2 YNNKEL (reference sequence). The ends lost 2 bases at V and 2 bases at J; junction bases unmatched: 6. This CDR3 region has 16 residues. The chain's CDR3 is CASSQKGQSPGNTIYF. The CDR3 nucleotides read TGTGCCAGCAGCCAAAAGGGACAGAGCCCTGGAAACACCATATATTTT.

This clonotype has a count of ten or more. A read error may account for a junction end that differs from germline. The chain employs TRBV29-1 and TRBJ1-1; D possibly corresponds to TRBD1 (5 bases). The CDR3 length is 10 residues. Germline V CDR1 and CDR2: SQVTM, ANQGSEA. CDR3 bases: TGCAGCGCCAACGGGGCAGGGTCGTGGTTT. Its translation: CSANGAGSWF. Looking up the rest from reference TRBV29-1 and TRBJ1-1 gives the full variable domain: SAVISQKPSRDICQRGTSLTIQCQVDSQVTMMFWYRQQPGQSLTLIATANQGSEATYESGFVIDKFPISRPNLTFSTLTVSNMSPEDSSIYLCSANGAGSWFGQGTRLTVV.

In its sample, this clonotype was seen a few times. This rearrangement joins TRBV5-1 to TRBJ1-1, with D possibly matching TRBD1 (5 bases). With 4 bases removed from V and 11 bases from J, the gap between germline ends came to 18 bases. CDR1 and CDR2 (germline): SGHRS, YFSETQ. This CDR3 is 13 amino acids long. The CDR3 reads CASSPDSLFGAFF. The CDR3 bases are TGCGCCAGCAGCCCTGACAGTCTGTTTGGGGCTTTCTTT.

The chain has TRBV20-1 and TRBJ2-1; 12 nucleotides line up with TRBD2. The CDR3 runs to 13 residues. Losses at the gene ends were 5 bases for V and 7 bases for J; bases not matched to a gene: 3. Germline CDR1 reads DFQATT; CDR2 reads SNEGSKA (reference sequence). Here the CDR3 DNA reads TGCAGTGCTGGACTAGCGGGGATAAATGAGCAGTTCTTC. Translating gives CSAGLAGINEQFF.

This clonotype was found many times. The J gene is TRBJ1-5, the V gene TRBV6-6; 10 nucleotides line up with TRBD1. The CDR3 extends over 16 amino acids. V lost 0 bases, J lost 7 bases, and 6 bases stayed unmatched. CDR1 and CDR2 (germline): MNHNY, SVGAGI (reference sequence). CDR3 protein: CASSYSGTGVVQPQHF. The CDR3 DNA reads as TGTGCCAGCAGTTACTCTGGGACAGGGGTGGTGCAGCCCCAGCATTTT.

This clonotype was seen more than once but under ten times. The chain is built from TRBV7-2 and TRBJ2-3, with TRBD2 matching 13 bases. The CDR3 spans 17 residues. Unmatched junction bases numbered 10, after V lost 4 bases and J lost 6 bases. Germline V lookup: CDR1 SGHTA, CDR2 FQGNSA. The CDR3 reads CASSSRTSGGPGDTQYF. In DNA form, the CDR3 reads TGTGCCAGCAGCTCCCGGACTAGCGGGGGACCAGGGGATACGCAGTATTTT.

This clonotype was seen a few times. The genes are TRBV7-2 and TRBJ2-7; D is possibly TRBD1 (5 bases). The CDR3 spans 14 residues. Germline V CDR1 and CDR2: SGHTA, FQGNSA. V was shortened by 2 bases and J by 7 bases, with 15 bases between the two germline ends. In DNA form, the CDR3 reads TGTGCCAGCAGCTTATGGCAGGGCACGAGGGAGCAGTACTTC. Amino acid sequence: CASSLWQGTREQYF.

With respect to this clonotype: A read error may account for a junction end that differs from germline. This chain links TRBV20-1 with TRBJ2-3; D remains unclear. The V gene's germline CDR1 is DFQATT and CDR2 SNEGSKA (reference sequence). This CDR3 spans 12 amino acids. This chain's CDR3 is CSARENVGTDNF. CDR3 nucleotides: TGCAGTGCTAGAGAAAATGTCGGAACCGACAATTTT.

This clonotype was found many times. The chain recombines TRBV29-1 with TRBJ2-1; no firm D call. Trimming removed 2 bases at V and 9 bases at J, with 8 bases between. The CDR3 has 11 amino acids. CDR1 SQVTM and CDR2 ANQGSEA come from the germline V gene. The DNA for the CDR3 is TGCAGCGTTGAATCACCCGTTGAGCAGTTCTTC. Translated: CSVESPVEQFF.

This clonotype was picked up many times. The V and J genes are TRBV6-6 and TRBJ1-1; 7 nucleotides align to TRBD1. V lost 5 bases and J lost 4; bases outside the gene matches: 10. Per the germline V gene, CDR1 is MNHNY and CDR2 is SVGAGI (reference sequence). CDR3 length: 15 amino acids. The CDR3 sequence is CASSQTQGLPTEAFF. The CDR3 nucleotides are TGTGCCAGCAGTCAAACACAGGGGCTACCCACTGAAGCTTTCTTT.